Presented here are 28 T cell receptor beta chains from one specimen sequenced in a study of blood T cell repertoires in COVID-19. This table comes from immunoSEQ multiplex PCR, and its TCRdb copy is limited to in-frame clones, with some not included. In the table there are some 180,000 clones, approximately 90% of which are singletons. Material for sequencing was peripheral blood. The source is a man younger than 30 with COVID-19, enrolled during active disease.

Written as DNA, the CDR3 is TGTGCCAGCAGTAGGTTCGTCCGGGACAGGGAATCAGGGGAGCTGTTTTTT. It yields the protein CASSRFVRDRESGELFF. This rearrangement joins TRBV11-2 to TRBJ2-2; TRBD1 agrees at 9 bases. Germline values: CDR1 SGHAT, CDR2 FQNNGV. The CDR3 is made up of 17 amino acids. The ends lost 6 bases at V and 8 bases at J; junction bases unmatched: 16.

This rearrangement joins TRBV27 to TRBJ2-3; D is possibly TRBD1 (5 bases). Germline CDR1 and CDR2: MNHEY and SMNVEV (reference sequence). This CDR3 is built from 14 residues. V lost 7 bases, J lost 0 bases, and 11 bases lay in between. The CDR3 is CASTSQGSTDTQYF. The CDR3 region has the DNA TGTGCCAGCACCTCTCAGGGAAGCACAGATACGCAGTATTTT.

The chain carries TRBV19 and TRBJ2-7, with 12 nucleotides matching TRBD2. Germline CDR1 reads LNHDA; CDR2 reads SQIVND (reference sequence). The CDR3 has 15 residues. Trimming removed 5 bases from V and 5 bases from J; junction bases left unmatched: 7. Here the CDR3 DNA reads TGTGCCAGTAGTCCGACTAGCGGGAGACTCAACGAGCAGTACTTC. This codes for CASSPTSGRLNEQYF. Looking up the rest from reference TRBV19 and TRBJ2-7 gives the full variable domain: DGGITQSPKYLFRKEGQNVTLSCEQNLNHDAMYWYRQDPGQGLRLIYYSQIVNDFQKGDIAEGYSVSREKKESFPLTVTSAQKNPTAFYLCASSPTSGRLNEQYFGPGTRLTVT.

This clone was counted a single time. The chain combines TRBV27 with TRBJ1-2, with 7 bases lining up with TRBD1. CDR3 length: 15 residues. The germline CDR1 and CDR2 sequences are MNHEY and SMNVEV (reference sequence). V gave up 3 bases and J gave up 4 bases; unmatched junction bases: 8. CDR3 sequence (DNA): TGTGCCAGCAGTTTTAACAGGGGAACGGGCTATGGCTACACCTTC. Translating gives CASSFNRGTGYGYTF.

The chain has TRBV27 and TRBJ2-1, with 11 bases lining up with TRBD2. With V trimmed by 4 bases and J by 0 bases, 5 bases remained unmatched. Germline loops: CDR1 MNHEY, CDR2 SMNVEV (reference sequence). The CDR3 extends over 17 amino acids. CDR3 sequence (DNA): TGTGCCAGCAGTTCGGAGACTAGCGGGGACTCCTACAATGAGCAGTTCTTC. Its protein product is CASSSETSGDSYNEQFF.

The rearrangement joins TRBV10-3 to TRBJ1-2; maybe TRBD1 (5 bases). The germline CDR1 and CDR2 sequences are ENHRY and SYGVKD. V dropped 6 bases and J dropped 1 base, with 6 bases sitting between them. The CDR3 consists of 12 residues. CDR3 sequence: CAIRTVNYGYTF. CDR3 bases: TGTGCCATCAGGACAGTTAACTATGGCTACACCTTC.

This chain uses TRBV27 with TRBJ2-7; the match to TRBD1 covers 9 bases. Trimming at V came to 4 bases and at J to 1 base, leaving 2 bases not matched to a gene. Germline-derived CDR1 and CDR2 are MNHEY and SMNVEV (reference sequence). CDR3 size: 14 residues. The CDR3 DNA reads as TGTGCCAGCAGTTGGACAGGGGAATCCTACGAGCAGTACTTC. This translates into CASSWTGESYEQYF.

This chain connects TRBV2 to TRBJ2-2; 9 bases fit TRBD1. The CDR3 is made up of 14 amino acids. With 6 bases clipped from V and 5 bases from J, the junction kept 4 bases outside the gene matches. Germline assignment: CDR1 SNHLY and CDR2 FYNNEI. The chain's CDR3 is CASRRDRETGELFF. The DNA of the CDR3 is TGTGCCAGCAGGAGGGACAGGGAAACCGGGGAGCTGTTTTTT.

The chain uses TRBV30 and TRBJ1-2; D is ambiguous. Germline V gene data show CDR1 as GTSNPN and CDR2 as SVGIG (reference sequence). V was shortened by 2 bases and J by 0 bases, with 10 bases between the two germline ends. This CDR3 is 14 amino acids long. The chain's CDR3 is CAWSRLLTNYGYTF. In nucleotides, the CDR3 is TGTGCCTGGAGTCGTCTCCTAACTAACTATGGCTACACCTTC.

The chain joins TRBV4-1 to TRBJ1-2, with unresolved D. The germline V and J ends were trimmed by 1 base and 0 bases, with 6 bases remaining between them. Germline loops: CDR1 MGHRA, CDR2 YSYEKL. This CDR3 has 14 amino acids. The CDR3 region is CASSQAVSNYGYTF. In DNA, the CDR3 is TGCGCCAGCAGCCAAGCAGTTTCTAACTATGGCTACACCTTC.

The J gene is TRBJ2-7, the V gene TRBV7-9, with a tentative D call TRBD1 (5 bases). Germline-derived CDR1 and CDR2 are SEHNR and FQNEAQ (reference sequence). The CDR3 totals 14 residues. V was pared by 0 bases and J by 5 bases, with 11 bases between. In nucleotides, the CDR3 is TGTGCCAGCAGCTTAGCCAGGGTAGGCAACGAGCAGTACTTC. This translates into CASSLARVGNEQYF.

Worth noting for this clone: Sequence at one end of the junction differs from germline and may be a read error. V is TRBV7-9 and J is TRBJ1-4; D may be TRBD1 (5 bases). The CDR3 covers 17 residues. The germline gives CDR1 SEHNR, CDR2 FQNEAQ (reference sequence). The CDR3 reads CASSLHRTDTWGEKLLF. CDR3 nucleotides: TGTGCCAGCAGCTTGCATAGGACCGATACCTGGGGGGAAAAACTGCTTTTT.

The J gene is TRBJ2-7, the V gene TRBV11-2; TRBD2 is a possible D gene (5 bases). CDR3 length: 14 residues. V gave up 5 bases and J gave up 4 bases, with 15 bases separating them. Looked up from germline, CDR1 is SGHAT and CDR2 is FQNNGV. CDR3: CASSPRGLEYEQYF. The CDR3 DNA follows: TGTGCCAGCAGCCCACGGGGTCTCGAATACGAGCAGTACTTC. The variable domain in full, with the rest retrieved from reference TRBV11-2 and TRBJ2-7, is EAGVAQSPRYKIIEKRQSVAFWCNPISGHATLYWYQQILGQGPKLLIQFQNNGVVDDSQLPKDRFSAERLKGVDSTLKIQPAKLEDSAVYLCASSPRGLEYEQYFGPGTRLTVT.

The CDR3 reads CASSFGGTEHTSDRSLYSPLHF. Here the CDR3 DNA reads TGCGCCAGCAGCTTCGGAGGGACAGAGCACACCTCGGACAGGTCCTTGTATTCACCCCTCCACTTT. The V call is TRBV5-1, the J call TRBJ1-6, with 7 bases fitting TRBD1. CDR1 SGHRS and CDR2 YFSETQ come from the germline V gene. J lost 8 bases, V lost 2 bases, and 28 bases had no gene match. The CDR3 contains 22 residues.

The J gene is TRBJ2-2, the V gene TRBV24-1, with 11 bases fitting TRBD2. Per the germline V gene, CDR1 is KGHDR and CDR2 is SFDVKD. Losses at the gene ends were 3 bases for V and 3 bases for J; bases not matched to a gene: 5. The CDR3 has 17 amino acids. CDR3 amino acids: CATSDLGTSGYTGELFF. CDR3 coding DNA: TGTGCCACCAGTGATCTGGGGACTAGCGGCTACACCGGGGAGCTGTTTTTT.

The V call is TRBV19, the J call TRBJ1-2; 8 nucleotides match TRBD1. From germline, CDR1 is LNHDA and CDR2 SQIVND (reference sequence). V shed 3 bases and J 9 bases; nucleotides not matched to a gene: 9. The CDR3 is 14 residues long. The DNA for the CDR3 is TGTGCCAGTAGTATCCGGACCAGGGGGCGCCGCTACACCTTC. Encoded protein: CASSIRTRGRRYTF. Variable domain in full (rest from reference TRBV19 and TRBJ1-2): DGGITQSPKYLFRKEGQNVTLSCEQNLNHDAMYWYRQDPGQGLRLIYYSQIVNDFQKGDIAEGYSVSREKKESFPLTVTSAQKNPTAFYLCASSIRTRGRRYTFGSGTRLTVV.

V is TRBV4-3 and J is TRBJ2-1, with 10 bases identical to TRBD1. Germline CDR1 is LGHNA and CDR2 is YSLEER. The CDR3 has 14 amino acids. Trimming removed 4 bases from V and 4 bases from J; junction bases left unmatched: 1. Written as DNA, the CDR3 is TGCGCCAGCAGCCTGGGACAGGGGTACAATGAGCAGTTCTTC. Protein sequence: CASSLGQGYNEQFF.

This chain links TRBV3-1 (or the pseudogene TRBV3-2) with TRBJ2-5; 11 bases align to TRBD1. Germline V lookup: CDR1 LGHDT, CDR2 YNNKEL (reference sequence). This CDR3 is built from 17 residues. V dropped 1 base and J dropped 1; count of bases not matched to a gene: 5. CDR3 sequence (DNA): TGTGCCAGCAGCCAAGCCAAGGGGACAGGGGGCCAAGAGACCCAGTACTTC. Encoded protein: CASSQAKGTGGQETQYF.

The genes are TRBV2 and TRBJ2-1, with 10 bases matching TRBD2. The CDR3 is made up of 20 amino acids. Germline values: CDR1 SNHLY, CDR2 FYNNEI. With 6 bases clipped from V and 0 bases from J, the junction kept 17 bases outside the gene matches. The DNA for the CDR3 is TGTGCCAGCAGCCTCTTCGGACTAGCGGCCACATGGACCTCCTACAATGAGCAGTTCTTC. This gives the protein CASSLFGLAATWTSYNEQFF.

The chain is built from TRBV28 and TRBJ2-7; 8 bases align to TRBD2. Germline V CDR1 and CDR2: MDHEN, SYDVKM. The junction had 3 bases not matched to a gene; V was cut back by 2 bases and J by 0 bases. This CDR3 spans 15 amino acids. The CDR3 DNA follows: TGTGCCAGCAGTTTACTAGCGGGTGCCTCCTACGAGCAGTACTTC. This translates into CASSLLAGASYEQYF.

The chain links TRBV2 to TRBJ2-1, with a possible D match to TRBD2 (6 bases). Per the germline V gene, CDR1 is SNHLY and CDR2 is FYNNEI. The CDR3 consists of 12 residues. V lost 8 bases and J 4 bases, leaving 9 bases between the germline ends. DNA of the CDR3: TGTGCCAGCGGACTACGATACAATGAGCAGTTCTTC. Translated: CASGLRYNEQFF.

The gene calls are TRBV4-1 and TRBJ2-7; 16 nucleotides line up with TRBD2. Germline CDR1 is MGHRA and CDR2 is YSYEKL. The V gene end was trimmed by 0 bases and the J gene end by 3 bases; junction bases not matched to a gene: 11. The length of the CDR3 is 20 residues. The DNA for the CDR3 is TGCGCCAGCAGCCAAGACCGCGGGACTAGCGGGAGGGCCCGGGACTACGAGCAGTACTTC. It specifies CASSQDRGTSGRARDYEQYF.

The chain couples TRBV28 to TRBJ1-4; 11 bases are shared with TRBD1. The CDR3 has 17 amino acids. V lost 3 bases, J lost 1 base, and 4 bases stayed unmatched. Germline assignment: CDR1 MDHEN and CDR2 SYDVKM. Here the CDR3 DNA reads TGTGCCAGCAGTTTCTGGGGACAGGGGGGAACTAATGAAAAACTGTTTTTT. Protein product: CASSFWGQGGTNEKLFF.

The chain's CDR3 is CASSRQGADGNTIYF. CDR3 DNA: TGTGCCAGCAGCCGTCAGGGGGCAGACGGAAACACCATATATTTT. The chain carries TRBV5-6 and TRBJ1-3, with 8 bases aligning to TRBD1. This CDR3 has 15 residues. Germline loops: CDR1 SGHDT, CDR2 YYEEEE. V trimming: 4 bases; J trimming: 4 bases; junction bases outside the gene matches: 7. The variable domain in full, completed from reference TRBV5-6 and TRBJ1-3, reads DAGVTQSPTHLIKTRGQQVTLRCSPKSGHDTVSWYQQALGQGPQFIFQYYEEEERQRGNFPDRFSGHQFPNYSSELNVNALLLGDSALYLCASSRQGADGNTIYFGEGSWLTVV.

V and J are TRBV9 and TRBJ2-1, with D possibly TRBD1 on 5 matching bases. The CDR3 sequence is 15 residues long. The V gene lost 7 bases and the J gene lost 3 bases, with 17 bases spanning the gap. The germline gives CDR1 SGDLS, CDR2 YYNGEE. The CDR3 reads CASGSMTANYNEQFF. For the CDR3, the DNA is TGTGCCAGCGGTTCAATGACAGCCAACTACAATGAGCAGTTCTTC.

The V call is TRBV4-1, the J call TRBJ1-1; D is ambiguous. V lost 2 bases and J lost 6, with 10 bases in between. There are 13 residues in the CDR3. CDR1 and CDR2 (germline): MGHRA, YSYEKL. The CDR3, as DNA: TGCGCCAGCAGCCAAAGCCCTACCGCTGAAGCTTTCTTT. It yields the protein CASSQSPTAEAFF.

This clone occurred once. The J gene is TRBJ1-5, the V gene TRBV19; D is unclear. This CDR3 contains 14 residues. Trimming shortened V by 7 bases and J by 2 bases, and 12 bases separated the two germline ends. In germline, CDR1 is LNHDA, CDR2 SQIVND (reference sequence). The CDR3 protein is CASKVGGGNQPQHF. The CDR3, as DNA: TGTGCCAGTAAGGTCGGCGGTGGCAATCAGCCCCAGCATTTT.

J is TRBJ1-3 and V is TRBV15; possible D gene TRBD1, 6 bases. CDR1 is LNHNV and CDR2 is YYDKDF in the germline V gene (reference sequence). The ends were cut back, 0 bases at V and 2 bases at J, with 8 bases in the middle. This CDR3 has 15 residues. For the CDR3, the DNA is TGTGCCACCAGCAGAGACCGGGACACTGGAAACACCATATATTTT. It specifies CATSRDRDTGNTIYF. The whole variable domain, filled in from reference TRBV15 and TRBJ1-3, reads DAMVIQNPRYQVTQFGKPVTLSCSQTLNHNVMYWYQQKSSQAPKLLFHYYDKDFNNEADTPDNFQSRRPNTSFCFLDIRSPGLGDTAMYLCATSRDRDTGNTIYFGEGSWLTVV.